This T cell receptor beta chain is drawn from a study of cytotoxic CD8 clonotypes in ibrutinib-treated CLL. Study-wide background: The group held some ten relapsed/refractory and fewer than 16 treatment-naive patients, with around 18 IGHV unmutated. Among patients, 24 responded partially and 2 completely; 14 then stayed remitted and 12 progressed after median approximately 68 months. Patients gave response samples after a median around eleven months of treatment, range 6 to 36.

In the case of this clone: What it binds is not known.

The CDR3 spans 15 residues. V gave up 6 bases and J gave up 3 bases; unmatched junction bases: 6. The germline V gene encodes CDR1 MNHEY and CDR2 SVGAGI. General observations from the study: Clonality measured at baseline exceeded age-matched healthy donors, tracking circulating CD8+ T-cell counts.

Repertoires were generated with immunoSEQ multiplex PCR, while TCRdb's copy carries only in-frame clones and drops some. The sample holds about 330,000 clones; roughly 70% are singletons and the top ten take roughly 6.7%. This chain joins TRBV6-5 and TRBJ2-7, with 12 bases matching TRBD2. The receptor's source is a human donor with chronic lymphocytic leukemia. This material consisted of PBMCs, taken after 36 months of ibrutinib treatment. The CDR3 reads CASSPETSGGYEQYF. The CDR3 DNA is TGTGCCAGCAGCCCTGAGACTAGCGGGGGCTACGAGCAGTACTTC.